Listed below are T cell receptor beta chains from one sample, sequenced in a study of T cell responses to AZD1222 COVID-19 vaccine. The method was immunoSEQ multiplex PCR; TCRdb's version includes in-frame clones alone and lacks a portion of them. The repertoire holds some 92,000 clones, about 91% seen once, with 7.5% in the top ten. Sample: peripheral blood, taken on day 0 of AZD1222 vaccination. All receptors come from an adult in good health. The CDR3 runs from the conserved cysteine through the conserved F or W.

TRBV28 | CASSKGGAGPSYEQYF
TRBV11-2 | CASSPFRGTAQLFF
TRBV7-2 | CASSLVLGGGNQPQHF
TRBV10-3 | CAISEAGARDQPQHF
TRBV21-1 | CASSKCGPKHNSPLHF
TRBV2 | CASLNPKSSYEQYF
TRBV28 | CASSLQRTGGFGYTF
TRBV6-5 | CASSYSRGNYGYTF
TRBV28 | CASSLGRGSMNTEAFF
TRBV6-5 | CASTPGFGNSPLHF
TRBV27 | CASRSGQWNQPQHF
TRBV11-2 | CASSPRDVNQPQHF
TRBV18 | CASSPVGVDYGYTF
TRBV7-9 | CASSLRGLEQYF
TRBV4-3 | CASSQDRGLYEQYF
TRBV6-5 | CASSYRYEQYF
TRBV6-6 | CASSWESYSNQPQHF
TRBV24-1 | CATSDSKGGGPYNEQFF